The 10 T cell receptor beta chains given below trace back to one sample, sequenced in a study of shared clonotypes between healthy human individuals. Method: immunoSEQ multiplex PCR; TCRdb's copy keeps in-frame clones and lacks some. The repertoire has under 750,000 clones, 72% of them found once; the top ten carry approximately 2%. The source material was memory CD4+ T cells sorted from blood. Subset noted: CD45RA-negative fraction. These TCRs come from a woman in her thirties in good health.

This clone was observed a handful of times. The chain has TRBV19 and TRBJ2-1, with TRBD2 matching over 8 bases. With 3 bases clipped from V and 9 bases from J, the junction kept 10 bases outside the gene matches. Germline CDR1 is LNHDA and CDR2 is SQIVND (reference sequence). The CDR3 loop spans 15 amino acids. The CDR3 DNA follows: TGTGCCAGTAGTATCTCAGCGGTCGGGGGGGGTGAGCAGTTCTTC. Amino acid sequence: CASSISAVGGGEQFF. Full variable domain (outside the CDR3, taken from reference TRBV19 and TRBJ2-1): DGGITQSPKYLFRKEGQNVTLSCEQNLNHDAMYWYRQDPGQGLRLIYYSQIVNDFQKGDIAEGYSVSREKKESFPLTVTSAQKNPTAFYLCASSISAVGGGEQFFGPGTRLTVL.

V usage is TRBV7-9 and J usage is TRBJ2-1; TRBD1 aligns across 7 bases. The germline CDR1 and CDR2 sequences are SEHNR and FQNEAQ (reference sequence). V lost 5 bases and J lost 5; bases outside the gene matches: 9. The CDR3 sequence is 15 residues long. DNA for the CDR3: TGTGCCAGCAGCGCAACCGGGACAGATGACAATGAGCAGTTCTTC. Its translation: CASSATGTDDNEQFF. The variable domain in full, completed from reference TRBV7-9 and TRBJ2-1, reads DTGVSQNPRHKITKRGQNVTFRCDPISEHNRLYWYRQTLGQGPEFLTYFQNEAQLEKSRLLSDRFSAERPKGSFSTLEIQRTEQGDSAMYLCASSATGTDDNEQFFGPGTRLTVL.

The gene calls are TRBV7-8 and TRBJ1-4, with D uncertain. The CDR3 consists of 15 residues. The ends were cut back, 2 bases at V and 8 bases at J, with 15 bases in the middle. The germline V gene encodes CDR1 SGHVS and CDR2 FQNEAQ. The CDR3 sequence is CASSLFSVSFEKLFF. CDR3 nucleotides: TGTGCCAGCAGCTTATTTTCGGTGTCGTTCGAAAAACTGTTTTTT.

V is TRBV18 and J is TRBJ1-1, with D possibly matching TRBD1 (5 bases). Germline V lookup: CDR1 KGHSH, CDR2 LQKENI. The CDR3 loop spans 13 amino acids. Between the trimmed V and J ends, which lost 7 bases and 4 bases, there was a span of 13 bases. The CDR3 reads CASYGGVSTEAFF. In DNA form, the CDR3 reads TGTGCCAGCTACGGGGGGGTGAGCACTGAAGCTTTCTTT.

The chain is built from TRBV19 and TRBJ1-2; TRBD1 matches at 7 bases. Trimming cost V 5 bases and J 5 bases; bases outside gene matches: 5. Germline V gene lookup returns CDR1 LNHDA and CDR2 SQIVND (reference sequence). CDR3 length: 13 amino acids. The CDR3 DNA follows: TGTGCCAGTAGTGACAGGGATGGATATGGCTACACCTTC. Residues: CASSDRDGYGYTF.

The table lists this clone with a few counts. The chain links TRBV6-1 to TRBJ1-1; maybe TRBD1 (6 bases). The V and J ends lost 4 bases and 7 bases respectively, with 10 bases between them. Germline V gene sequence: CDR1 MNHNS, CDR2 SASEGT. This CDR3 contains 12 residues. CDR3 loop: CASSVGQIEAFF. CDR3 DNA: TGTGCCAGCAGTGTTGGACAGATTGAAGCTTTCTTT.

The chain joins TRBV25-1 to TRBJ1-2, with 8 bases aligning to TRBD1. CDR1 and CDR2 (germline): MGHDK, SYGVNS. J gave up 0 bases and V 5 bases, and 11 bases lay outside the gene matches. CDR3 length: 17 residues. The CDR3 DNA follows: TGTGCCAGCAGTCCTCTTCGAACGGACAGGGCTAACTATGGCTACACCTTC. It specifies CASSPLRTDRANYGYTF.

The chain links TRBV6-6 to TRBJ2-7; TRBD1 aligns across 9 bases. V trimming: 5 bases; J trimming: 0 bases; junction bases outside the gene matches: 5. CDR1 is MNHNY and CDR2 is SVGAGI in the germline V gene (reference sequence). CDR3 length equals 15 residues. CDR3 sequence reads: CASSGTGSSSYEQYF. Here the CDR3 DNA reads TGTGCCAGCAGTGGGACAGGGTCAAGCTCCTACGAGCAGTACTTC.

The chain carries TRBV5-1 and TRBJ2-6, with D maybe TRBD2 (6 bases). CDR1 and CDR2 (germline): SGHRS, YFSETQ. The CDR3 runs to 17 residues. The V gene lost 4 bases and the J gene lost 0 bases, with 14 bases spanning the gap. CDR3 DNA: TGCGCCAGCAGCGCACTAGCTATTGACTCTGGGGCCAACGTCCTGACTTTC. This translates into CASSALAIDSGANVLTF.

Here the CDR3 reads CASSFTVAGGNNEQFF. The CDR3 DNA reads TGTGCCAGCAGCTTCACCGTAGCGGGAGGGAACAATGAGCAGTTCTTC. The rearrangement uses TRBV9 and TRBJ2-1, with 11 bases that match TRBD2. Germline V CDR1 and CDR2: SGDLS, YYNGEE. CDR3 size: 16 residues. V was clipped by 4 bases and J by 5 bases; unmatched bases: 8.